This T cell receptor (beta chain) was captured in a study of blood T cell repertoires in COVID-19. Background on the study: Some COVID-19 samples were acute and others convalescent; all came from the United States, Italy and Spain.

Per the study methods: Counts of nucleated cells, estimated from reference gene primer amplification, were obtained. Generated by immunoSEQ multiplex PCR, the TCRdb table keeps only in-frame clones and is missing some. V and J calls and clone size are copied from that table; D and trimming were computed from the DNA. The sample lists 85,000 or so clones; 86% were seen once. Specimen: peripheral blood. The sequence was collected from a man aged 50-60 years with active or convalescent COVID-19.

The CDR3 spells CASSGTGVLNTEAFF. The CDR3 DNA sequence: TGTGCCAGCAGTGGAACAGGGGTACTGAACACTGAAGCTTTCTTT. V and J are TRBV2 and TRBJ1-1, with 7 bases matching TRBD1. Unmatched junction bases numbered 5, after V lost 4 bases and J lost 0 bases. Germline assignment: CDR1 SNHLY and CDR2 FYNNEI. The CDR3 consists of 15 residues.